This entry lists 10 T cell receptor beta chains sequenced from one sample in a study of memory CD4+ T cells and cytomegalovirus serostatus. Assay used: immunoSEQ multiplex PCR; TCRdb lists only in-frame clones, some missing. The sample contains 55,000 to 65,000 clones, roughly three quarters of which appear only once. The sort gate was single viable CD3+CD4+CD8-CD45RO+ cells for memory CD4+ T cells. The specimen sequenced was memory CD4+ T cells from blood. The receptors were sampled from an adult in good health and CMV-seronegative.

This chain uses TRBV6-5 with TRBJ2-7, with D possibly matching TRBD1 (6 bases). The CDR3 contains 16 residues. Deletions cut 4 bases from V and 4 bases from J, with 20 bases between. Germline CDR1 and CDR2: MNHEY and SVGAGI. The CDR3 bases are TGTGCCAGCAGTTCCGACAGGTTCCGATTAGGATACGAGCAGTACTTC. It yields the protein CASSSDRFRLGYEQYF.

The genes are TRBV18 and TRBJ2-3, with a possible D match to TRBD2 (6 bases). Trimming pared 6 bases from V and 3 bases from J, leaving 16 bases between. The CDR3 runs 15 residues. Germline loops: CDR1 KGHSH, CDR2 LQKENI. The DNA of the CDR3 is TGTGCCAGCTCCCAGGGACCCCGGGGGACAGATACGCAGTATTTT. It yields the protein CASSQGPRGTDTQYF.

The chain combines TRBV18 with TRBJ2-7; D is possibly TRBD2 (5 bases). This CDR3 has 13 amino acids. The V gene's germline CDR1 is KGHSH and CDR2 LQKENI. V was cut by 3 bases and J by 3 bases, with 9 bases left in between. The CDR3: CASSPPGVYEQYF. CDR3 nucleotides: TGTGCCAGCTCACCTCCCGGGGTCTACGAGCAGTACTTC.

As regards this clone: Other DNA variants within this sample encode the same CDR3. The rearrangement links TRBV5-5 to TRBJ1-5; D remains ambiguous. The germline V gene has CDR1 SGHKS and CDR2 YYEKEE (reference sequence). V gave up 0 bases and J gave up 4 bases, with 5 bases separating them. The CDR3 consists of 13 residues. CDR3 in amino acids: CASSLGQNQPQHF. CDR3 in DNA: TGTGCCAGCAGCTTGGGTCAGAATCAGCCCCAGCATTTT.

V and J are TRBV5-1 and TRBJ2-1; 14 bases line up with TRBD2. V trimming: 3 bases; J trimming: 15 bases; junction bases outside the gene matches: 11. Germline V lookup: CDR1 SGHRS, CDR2 YFSETQ. CDR3 length equals 15 residues. The CDR3 DNA follows: TGCGCCAGCAGCTCGGATGGGACTAGCGGGAGAAAAGGGTTCTTC. As protein: CASSSDGTSGRKGFF.

The DNA for the CDR3 is TGTGCCAGTAGTATCCGACGCCGGAACACTGAAGCTTTCTTT. Protein: CASSIRRRNTEAFF. This chain connects TRBV19 to TRBJ1-1; D gene unclear. V lost 3 bases and J lost 1, with 9 bases in between. From germline, CDR1 is LNHDA and CDR2 SQIVND (reference sequence). This CDR3 has 14 residues.

J is TRBJ2-1 and V is TRBV5-4, with D perhaps matching TRBD1 or TRBD2 (7 bases each). Looked up from germline, CDR1 is SGHNT and CDR2 is YYREEE (reference sequence). The CDR3 consists of 15 residues. Trimming took off 0 bases at V and 9 bases at J, with 16 bases between the two ends. The DNA of the CDR3 is TGTGCCAGCAGCTTGGGGGCAGGGGGGGTAAGTGAGCAGTTCTTC. Translation: CASSLGAGGVSEQFF.

This clone was seen a handful of times. The rearrangement uses TRBV7-9 and TRBJ1-5, with 9 bases identical to TRBD1. CDR3 length: 15 residues. The V gene end was trimmed by 5 bases and the J gene end by 7 bases; junction bases not matched to a gene: 9. Germline V lookup: CDR1 SEHNR, CDR2 FQNEAQ (reference sequence). The CDR3 DNA reads as TGTGCCAGCAGCCCAGCTGGGGACAGGGCCCAGCCCCAGCATTTT. Translating it yields CASSPAGDRAQPQHF.

The rearrangement links TRBV7-9 to TRBJ2-7, with 9 bases fitting TRBD2. V shed 5 bases, J shed 10 bases, and the junction held 9 bases outside the gene matches. CDR3 length equals 13 residues. Germline CDR1 reads SEHNR; CDR2 reads FQNEAQ (reference sequence). The CDR3: CASSEIAGGPQYF. In nucleotides, the CDR3 is TGTGCCAGCAGCGAGATTGCGGGAGGGCCCCAGTACTTC.

The J gene is TRBJ2-1, the V gene TRBV5-1, with TRBD2 identical over 9 bases. The CDR3 consists of 16 residues. V gave up 7 bases and J gave up 3 bases; unmatched junction bases: 11. The germline V gene has CDR1 SGHRS and CDR2 YFSETQ. In DNA form, the CDR3 reads TGCGCCAGCGCCCCGTTAGCGGGAGAACTCTACAATGAGCAGTTCTTC. Its protein product is CASAPLAGELYNEQFF.